The rows below give T cell receptor beta chains drawn from one sample of a study of CD8 T cells in Susac syndrome. TCRdb redid the calling of the immunoSEQ multiplex PCR reads with MiXCR, one entry per CDR3 protein. Among about 140,000 distinct CDR3 sequences listed, approximately 95% were seen once. Source material: CD4+ T cells from PBMCs. The receptors stem from a human donor with Susac syndrome. CDR3s include the opening cysteine and the closing phenylalanine or tryptophan. D genes are given only for firm matches. Some rows mark clone size as missing; the rest say once, few, many or name a class of expanded clone.

v_gene	abundance	j_gene	d_gene	CDR3nt	CDR3aa
TRBV6-5	.	TRBJ1-6	TRBD1	TGTGCCAGCAGTTACTCGGTCACAGGGGTTGCTAATTCACCCCTCCACTTT	CASSYSVTGVANSPLHF
TRBV15	.	TRBJ1-2	.	TGTGCCACCAGCAGGCGGGGGTCCCAGCTATATGGCTACACCTTC	CATSRRGSQLYGYTF
TRBV15	.	TRBJ2-3	.	TGTGCCACCAGCAAAGGACGGGACACAGATACGCAGTATTTT	CATSKGRDTDTQYF
TRBV21-1	.	TRBJ2-4	.	TGTGCCAGCACTCCGGGACTAGCGGGATATCGAGCCAAAAACATTCAGTACTTC	CASTPGLAGYRAKNIQYF
TRBV15	.	TRBJ2-5	.	TGTGCCACCAGCAGAGATGGGGCAGGGTCGGGACGAGAGACCCAGTACTTC	CATSRDGAGSGRETQYF
TRBV12-3/TRBV12-4	.	TRBJ1-5	.	TGTGCCAGCAGTTTAGGAAATGGTCAGCCCCAGCATTTT	CASSLGNGQPQHF
TRBV4-1	.	TRBJ2-7	TRBD2	TGCGCCAGCAGCCAAGAGGGGGGACTAGGTTTAAAGCAGTACTTC	CASSQEGGLGLKQYF
TRBV12-3/TRBV12-4	.	TRBJ2-1	.	TGTGCCAGCAGTTTTAGGGCCTCCCAGAATGAGCAGTTCTTC	CASSFRASQNEQFF
TRBV20-1	.	TRBJ2-3	.	TGCAGTGCTCCCAGGGGCGATACGCAGTATTTT	CSAPRGDTQYF
TRBV3-1	.	TRBJ2-3	TRBD2	TGTGCCAGCAGCCATCGGACTAGCGGGGTCTCCCTCACAGATACGCAGTATTTT	CASSHRTSGVSLTDTQYF
TRBV3-1	.	TRBJ2-1	TRBD2	TGTGCCAGCAGCCAAACTAGCGGGAGAGATGAGCAGTTCTTC	CASSQTSGRDEQFF
TRBV20-1	.	TRBJ1-1	.	TGCAGTGCGCGTAACAGGTGGGTTGTGAACACTGAAGCTTTCTTT	CSARNRWVVNTEAFF
TRBV7-9	.	TRBJ1-1	.	TGTGCCAGCAATGCACCGGGTTGGACTGAAGCTTTCTTT	CASNAPGWTEAFF
TRBV4-1	.	TRBJ2-7	.	TGCGCCAGCAGCCAAGACAGGGGCCACCTTTACGAGCAGTACTTC	CASSQDRGHLYEQYF
TRBV20-1	.	TRBJ1-5	.	TGCAGTGCTGGAGTAGCGGGACACTATAGCAATCAGCCCCAGCATTTT	CSAGVAGHYSNQPQHF
TRBV12-5	.	TRBJ2-5	.	TGTGCTAGTGGTTTGGAACGCCGGAACCCAAAAGAGACCCAGTACTTC	CASGLERRNPKETQYF
TRBV30	.	TRBJ1-2	.	TGTGCCTACCCTCGGGGCACGACTAACTATGGCTACACCTTC	CAYPRGTTNYGYTF
TRBV30	once	TRBJ2-5	.	TGTGCCTGGAGCTTACGGGACTTCCAAGAGACCCAGTACTTC	CAWSLRDFQETQYF
TRBV15	.	TRBJ2-5	.	TGTGCCACCAGCAGAGATTTCGGGGCGGGGGAGACCCAGTACTTC	CATSRDFGAGETQYF
TRBV5-1	.	TRBJ2-7	.	TGCGCCAGCAGCCCAGGGGAGGGCGAGCAGTACTTC	CASSPGEGEQYF
TRBV15	.	TRBJ1-1	.	TGTGCCACCAGCAGAGATTACCAGGAAGCTTTCTTT	CATSRDYQEAFF
TRBV20-1	.	TRBJ2-1	TRBD2	TGCAGTGCTGAAGGACTAGTATCCTACAATGAGCAGTTCTTC	CSAEGLVSYNEQFF
TRBV20-1	.	TRBJ1-1	.	TGCAGTGCTGGACCGGCAGACCTTAACACTGAAGCTTTCTTT	CSAGPADLNTEAFF
TRBV3-1	.	TRBJ2-3	.	TGTGCCAGCAGCCAAGATGGCGGGACGACGCAGTATTTT	CASSQDGGTTQYF
TRBV9	.	TRBJ2-1	TRBD2	TGTGCCAGCAGCGTCCGCGCGGGAGGGATCAATGAGCAGTTCTTC	CASSVRAGGINEQFF
TRBV5-1	once	TRBJ2-1	.	TGCGCCAGCAGCTTAGACCCCAATGAGCAGTTCTTC	CASSLDPNEQFF
TRBV12-3/TRBV12-4	.	TRBJ2-3	.	TGTGCCAGCACCGAAACAGATACGCAGTATTTT	CASTETDTQYF
TRBV10-3	.	TRBJ2-2	.	TGTGCCATCAGTGATCCCCGGGCCGGGGAGCTGTTTTTT	CAISDPRAGELFF
TRBV12-3/TRBV12-4	.	TRBJ1-1	.	TGTGCCAGCAGGCGCACCAGAAGGAACACTGAAGCTTTCTTT	CASRRTRRNTEAFF
TRBV29-1	.	TRBJ1-6	.	TGCAGCGTTGTGGTCACCCCGAATTCACCCCTCCACTTT	CSVVVTPNSPLHF
TRBV28	.	TRBJ1-2	.	TGTGCCAGCAAAGGTGGGGCCTCCGCCTATGGCTACACCTTC	CASKGGASAYGYTF
TRBV7-9	.	TRBJ2-1	.	TGTGCCAGCAGCTTAGCGGGGGACCCCTACAATGAGCAGTTCTTC	CASSLAGDPYNEQFF
TRBV3-1	.	TRBJ1-1	.	TGTGCCAGCAGCCAGAAGACAGACAACACTGAAGCTTTCTTT	CASSQKTDNTEAFF
TRBV4-1	.	TRBJ1-1	.	TGCGCCAGCAGCCAAGGGGGAGTTGAAGCTTTCTTT	CASSQGGVEAFF
TRBV18	once	TRBJ1-1	.	TGTGCCAGCTCCCCTGTGGGGAACACTGAAGCTTTCTTT	CASSPVGNTEAFF
TRBV9	.	TRBJ2-1	TRBD2	TGTGCCAGCAGCGTAGAGACTAGCGGGACTGGCCATGAGCAGTTCTTC	CASSVETSGTGHEQFF
TRBV2	.	TRBJ1-2	.	TGTGCCAGCAGTGGGACGATGACCGCGTATGGCTACACCTTC	CASSGTMTAYGYTF
TRBV20-1	once	TRBJ1-2	.	TGCAGTGCTAGTCCGGGGGTCTTGGGGGGCTACACCTTC	CSASPGVLGGYTF
TRBV2	.	TRBJ1-2	.	TGTGCCAGCACTTCCACAGCGAGGGCACGGGGCTACACCTTC	CASTSTARARGYTF
TRBV7-2	few	TRBJ2-7	.	TGTGCCAGCAGCTTAGCCAGGATTTCCGAGCAGTACTTC	CASSLARISEQYF
TRBV28	.	TRBJ2-7	.	TGTGCCAGCAGTTTATGGATCCCTAGTGACGAGCAGTACTTC	CASSLWIPSDEQYF
TRBV18	few	TRBJ2-7	.	TGTGCCAGCTCACCACCGGGCGGCTACGAGCAGTACTTC	CASSPPGGYEQYF
TRBV7-3	.	TRBJ2-1	.	TGTGCCAGCAGCTTAGGTCCTCGCAGGGCGGACGAGCAGTTCTTC	CASSLGPRRADEQFF
TRBV5-4	.	TRBJ1-2	.	TGTGCCAGCAGCTTGCAACGGGGGTACGGAAATGACTACACCTTC	CASSLQRGYGNDYTF
TRBV4-3	.	TRBJ2-7	.	TGCGCCAGCAGCCAAGCTCACGGGGGATTGAACGAGCAGTACTTC	CASSQAHGGLNEQYF
TRBV6-6	.	TRBJ2-1	TRBD1	TGTGCCAGTACCATAAGACAGGGTAGCTCCTACAATGAGCAGTTCTTC	CASTIRQGSSYNEQFF
TRBV30	few	TRBJ2-7	.	TGTGCCTGGAGCTTAGCGACCCGCTTGCCCTACGAGCAGTACTTC	CAWSLATRLPYEQYF
TRBV13	.	TRBJ2-3	.	TGTGCCAGCAGCTTTGGCCCGGAAGCAGATACGCAGTATTTT	CASSFGPEADTQYF